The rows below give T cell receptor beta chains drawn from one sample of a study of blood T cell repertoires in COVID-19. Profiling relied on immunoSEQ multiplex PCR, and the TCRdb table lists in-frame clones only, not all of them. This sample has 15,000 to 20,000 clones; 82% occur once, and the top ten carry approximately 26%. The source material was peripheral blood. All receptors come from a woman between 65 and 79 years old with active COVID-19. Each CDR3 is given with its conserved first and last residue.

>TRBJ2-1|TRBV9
CASSPQGLAGNEQFF
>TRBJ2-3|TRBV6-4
CASAGGSGETDTQYF
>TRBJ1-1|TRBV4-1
CASSPGFGGTEAFF
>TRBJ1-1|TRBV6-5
CASGGQGNTEAFF
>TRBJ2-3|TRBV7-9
CASSLIRTSTDTQYF
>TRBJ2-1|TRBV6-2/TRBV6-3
CASSPTLGANEQFF
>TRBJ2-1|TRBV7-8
CASSLGTFGDEQFF
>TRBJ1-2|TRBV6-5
CASSWGGLDGYTF
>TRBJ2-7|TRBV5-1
CASSAQLAPSSYEQYF
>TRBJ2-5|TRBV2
CASSVEGGRETQYF
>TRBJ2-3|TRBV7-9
CASTGQGSTDTQYF
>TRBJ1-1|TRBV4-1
CASSQGPQGRRNTEAFF
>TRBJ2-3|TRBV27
CASSLAENTDTQYF
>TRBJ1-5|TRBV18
CASSPPGQRNNQPQHF
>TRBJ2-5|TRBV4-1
CASSRLVQETQYF
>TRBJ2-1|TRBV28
CASRTVIAGDHNEQFF
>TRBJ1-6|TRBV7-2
CASSSKDRADNSPLHF
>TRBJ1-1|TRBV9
CASSVVPAGDTEAFF
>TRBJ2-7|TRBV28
CASTGVTRDRYEQYF
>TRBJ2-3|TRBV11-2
CASSPGRSGSVPTDTQYF